Each of the 7 T cell receptor beta chains below was sequenced from the same sample in a study of blood T cells in healthy people across ages. A sample-barcoded 5' primer and a J-beta primer mix were used in a second PCR of roughly 7 to 11 cycles. MiXCR was run by TCRdb on the 5' RACE reads, yielding one entry per CDR3 protein. This table holds about 900,000 distinct CDR3 sequences, approximately 49% found once. The specimen sequenced was blood. Every receptor here comes from a man under 40 in good health.

The count of this clonotype is one. Sequence at one end of the junction differs from germline and may be a read error. The chain recombines TRBV5-1 with TRBJ1-4, with D maybe TRBD1 (6 bases). Germline CDR1 SGHRS, CDR2 YFSETQ. The CDR3 totals 16 residues. The chain's CDR3 is CVSSGKSGGGNEKLFF. In DNA form, the CDR3 reads TGCGTCAGCAGCGGAAAATCGGGGGGCGGTAATGAAAAACTGTTTTTT.

The rearrangement links TRBV6-1 to TRBJ1-3, with a weak D call TRBD1 (5 bases). V was pared by 6 bases and J by 3 bases, with 12 bases between. This CDR3 has 14 amino acids. CDR1 is MNHNS and CDR2 is SASEGT in the germline V gene. The CDR3 region is CASRNTGFGNTIYF. CDR3 nucleotides: TGTGCCAGCAGGAACACAGGCTTTGGAAACACCATATATTTT.

A single count supports this clonotype. The V call is TRBV4-2, the J call TRBJ2-7; the D call may be TRBD1 or TRBD2 (6 bases each). This CDR3 is 12 amino acids long. Per the germline V gene, CDR1 is LGHNA and CDR2 is YNFKEQ. V was shortened by 9 bases and J by 9 bases, with 18 bases between the two germline ends. CDR3: CASVSGANGQYF. Written as DNA, the CDR3 is TGTGCCAGTGTATCGGGGGCTAACGGGCAGTACTTC.

This clonotype was observed a few times. The chain uses TRBV11-3 and TRBJ2-7, with D possibly being TRBD1 (6 bases). The germline gives CDR1 SGHNT, CDR2 YENEEA. The V end lost 5 bases, the J end lost 3 bases, and 11 bases lay between the germline ends. The length of the CDR3 is 13 residues. The CDR3 here is CASSDPRGYEQYF. The CDR3 coding sequence is TGTGCCAGCAGCGACCCCAGGGGCTACGAGCAGTACTTC.

The chain has TRBV20-1 and TRBJ2-7, with 7 bases fitting TRBD1. The V gene end was trimmed by 2 bases and the J gene end by 3 bases; junction bases not matched to a gene: 7. This CDR3 contains 14 residues. Germline CDR1 DFQATT, CDR2 SNEGSKA (reference sequence). The CDR3, as DNA: TGCAGTGCTAGAAGAGGACAGGAAAACTACGAGCAGTACTTC. It yields the protein CSARRGQENYEQYF.

Only a few counts were recorded for this clonotype. V is TRBV28 and J is TRBJ1-5; D gene uncertain. Trimming cost V 1 base and J 0 bases, with 10 bases left between them. Germline V gene sequence: CDR1 MDHEN, CDR2 SYDVKM. The CDR3 is 16 residues long. CDR3 nucleotides: TGTGCCAGCAGTTTATCGTACAGATCTAGCAATCAGCCCCAGCATTTT. As protein: CASSLSYRSSNQPQHF.

This clonotype was picked up a small number of times. The V gene is TRBV4-1, the J gene TRBJ2-7; the match to TRBD1 covers 7 bases. J gave up 4 bases and V 2 bases, and 2 bases lay outside the gene matches. Germline CDR1 and CDR2: MGHRA and YSYEKL. This CDR3 comprises 13 residues. Here the CDR3 reads CASSQSTGYEQYF. The CDR3 DNA reads TGCGCCAGCAGCCAATCGACAGGGTACGAGCAGTACTTC.